The source of this T cell receptor beta chain is a study of human T cells and chemical hapten exposure listed by TCRdb under 2021. About the study as a whole: For sensitization, 2% DPC in acetone was applied to a roughly 2 cm by roughly 2 cm area of upper inner arm skin. Blood for TCR sequencing was provided by twenty-nine alopecia patients at one to four time points (pre-sensitization, 2, 6 and 24 weeks). Libraries were pooled for sequencing, and variation in per-sample TCR yields was attributed mainly to small differences in library volumes within the pool. Patch testing on the upper back used Finn chambers containing 0.01% DPC, with scoring done after 6 days according to International Contact Dermatitis Research Group standards. This study followed changes in the peripheral blood TCR repertoire in vivo during primary and secondary sensitization of alopecia patients to the hapten diphenylcyclopropenone (DPC). Alopecia areata with under or over 50% scalp involvement, alopecia totalis and alopecia universalis were represented in the patient cohort, which was mostly female. Blood samples were taken from patients before sensitization (week 0) and then at 2, 6 and about 24 weeks after DPC sensitization. Throughout the roughly 23-week study period, patients were also given weekly therapeutic DPC doses on the scalp. What the study reported, not specific to this receptor: Repeated subsampling changed both the strength of the expansion versus patch-test correlation and the threshold at which that correlation became significant. A positive correlation was found between the number of PT1 expanded TCRs and patch test score, with significance reached at thresholds 8, 16 and 32 but not 4. Because every patient had alopecia, a presumed autoimmune disease, the patients' immune response might differ from that of healthy individuals. Significantly more large CDR3 similarity clusters were formed by expanded TCRs than by pre-sensitization or healthy control sets, consistent with antigen-driven responses. No change with DPC sensitization was found in the number of TCRs above 1 in 1000 frequency, and no evidence of global repertoire structure alterations was found.

This clonotype was counted at least ten times. The clone's antigen remains unknown. No clone much larger than this one lies a single base away; base qualities are absent. The library came from RACE. Sequencing took place on a NextSeq 500. During library preparation, unique molecular identifiers were attached to individual cDNA molecules so that TCRs could be counted quantitatively and reproducibly. From each blood RNA sample, both TCR alpha and TCR beta chains were sequenced. As for the authors' bioinformatics: Samples had a median of roughly 91,000 TCRs, with a range from about 23,224 to 750,000. V, J and CDR3 annotation of the TCR reads was carried out using the Decombinator software suite. For PS versus PT1 abundance plots, all samples were subsampled to the same number of TCRs (28,000). TCRs were defined as expanded if absent before sensitization and observed at least eight times at the 2-week time point. The public reads were reanalyzed by TCRdb: fastp trimming at Q25, MiXCR alignment, in-frame beta chains only. Each CDR3 protein gets just one entry, which takes the most common genes and DNA from the rows behind it. The V and J calls here are based on TCRdb, not the publication. The sample table contains about 340,000 distinct CDR3 sequences; only one count was recorded for under 8% of them. Jointly, the top ten make up around 8.4% of the sample.

V is shortened by 3 bases, J by 0 bases, and the region joining them spans 10 bases. The CDR3, from cysteine to phenylalanine, totals 14 residues. The only DNA kept is the CDR3, 42 bases in frame from the first base. Taken from the germline V gene (reference sequence), the CDR1 and CDR2 loops are DFQATT and SNEGSKA. In the paper's terms, the time point label means: patch test 1, 2 weeks after DPC sensitization. Interpreted using the paper, the treatment or condition label stands for: therapeutic diphenylcyclopropenone sensitization with weekly scalp DPC. Blood at each patch-test visit was drawn before the patch test was applied. Eligible patients were aged 18 to 70, diagnosed with alopecia, deemed suitable for DPC therapy, and excluded if pregnant. Unfractionated whole blood was collected in Tempus Blood RNA tubes, and total RNA was extracted from that blood.

Sequencing used whole blood, obtained in connection with sensitization to the hapten diphenylcyclopropenone (DPC). The chain uses TRBV20-1 and TRBJ2-3; TRBD2 is a weak D gene call, 5 bases matching. The TCR comes from a woman under 30 with alopecia areata. Some clones in this sample may be carry-over from other donors' samples. For the CDR3, the sequence is CSASVAQSTDTQYF. DNA sequence: TGCAGTGCTAGCGTAGCGCAGAGCACAGATACGCAGTATTTT.